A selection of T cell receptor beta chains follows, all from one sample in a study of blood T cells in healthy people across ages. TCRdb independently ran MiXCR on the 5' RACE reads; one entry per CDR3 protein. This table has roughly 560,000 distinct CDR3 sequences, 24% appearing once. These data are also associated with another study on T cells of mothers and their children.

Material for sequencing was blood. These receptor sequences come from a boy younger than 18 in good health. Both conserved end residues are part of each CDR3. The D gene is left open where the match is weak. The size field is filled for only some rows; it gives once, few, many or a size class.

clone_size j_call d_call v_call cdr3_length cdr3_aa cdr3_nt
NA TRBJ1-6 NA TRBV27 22 CASSGGRGEAPGGLTLNSPLHF TGTGCCAGCAGTGGGGGGAGAGGGGAAGCTCCGGGAGGCCTGACGCTAAATTCACCCCTCCACTTT
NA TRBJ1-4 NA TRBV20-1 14 CSASLAEGNEKLFF TGCAGTGCTAGCTTGGCGGAGGGGAATGAAAAACTGTTTTTT
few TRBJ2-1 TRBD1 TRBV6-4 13 CASSENRGWEQFF TGTGCCAGCAGTGAAAACAGGGGCTGGGAGCAGTTCTTC
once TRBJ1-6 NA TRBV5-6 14 CASSSQGQRSPLHF TGTGCCAGCAGCTCCCAGGGGCAACGGTCACCCCTCCACTTT
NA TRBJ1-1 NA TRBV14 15 CASSQAGTLNTEAFF TGTGCCAGCAGCCAAGCGGGGACGCTGAACACTGAAGCTTTCTTT
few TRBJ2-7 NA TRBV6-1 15 CASSGGRTDSYEQYF TGTGCCAGCAGCGGGGGGAGGACAGACTCCTACGAGCAGTACTTC
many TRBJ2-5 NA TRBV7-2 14 CASSPPPGAETQYF TGTGCCAGCAGCCCGCCCCCGGGTGCTGAGACCCAGTACTTC
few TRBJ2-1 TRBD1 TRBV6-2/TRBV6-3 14 CASSPGQAYDEQFF TGTGCCAGCAGTCCGGGACAGGCTTACGATGAGCAGTTCTTC
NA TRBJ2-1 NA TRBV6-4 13 CASSPGTNNEQFF TGTGCCAGCTCACCTGGGACGAACAATGAGCAGTTCTTC
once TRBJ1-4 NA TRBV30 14 CAWSRRRGGEKLFF TGTGCCTGGAGTCGCCGTAGGGGTGGTGAAAAACTGTTTTTT
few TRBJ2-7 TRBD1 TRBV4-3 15 CASSQAGTGRYEQYF TGCGCCAGCAGCCAGGCCGGGACAGGGAGGTACGAGCAGTACTTC
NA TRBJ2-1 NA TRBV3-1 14 CASSQEGPYNEQFF TGTGCCAGCAGCCAAGAGGGTCCGTACAATGAGCAGTTCTTC
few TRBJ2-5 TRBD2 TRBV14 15 CASSRGIGLVETQYF TGTGCCAGCAGCCGAGGAATCGGACTAGTGGAGACCCAGTACTTC
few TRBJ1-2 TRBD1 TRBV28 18 CASITAGQGVPANYGYTF TGTGCCAGCATTACGGCAGGACAGGGGGTCCCAGCTAACTATGGCTACACCTTC
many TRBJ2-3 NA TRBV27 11 CASSHTDTQYF TGTGCCAGCAGTCACACAGATACGCAGTATTTT
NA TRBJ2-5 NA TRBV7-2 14 CASSLGAPQETQYF TGTGCCAGCAGCTTAGGGGCCCCACAAGAGACCCAGTACTTC
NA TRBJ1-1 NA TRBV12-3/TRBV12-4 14 CASSIAGVNTEAFF TGTGCCAGCAGTATTGCAGGGGTGAACACTGAAGCTTTCTTT
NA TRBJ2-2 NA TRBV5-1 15 CASSLATTGTGELFF TGCGCCAGCAGCTTGGCGACGACAGGCACCGGGGAGCTGTTTTTT
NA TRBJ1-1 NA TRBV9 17 CASSVGLVGAQATEAFF TGTGCCAGCAGCGTCGGCTTGGTGGGGGCGCAGGCCACTGAAGCTTTCTTT
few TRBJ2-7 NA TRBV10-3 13 CAISEQGWSEQYF TGTGCCATCAGTGAGCAGGGGTGGAGCGAGCAGTACTTC
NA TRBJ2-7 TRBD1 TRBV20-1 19 CSARDAHWGTGGDSYEQYF TGCAGTGCTAGAGATGCCCATTGGGGGACAGGGGGGGACTCCTACGAGCAGTACTTC
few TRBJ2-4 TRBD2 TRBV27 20 CASSSYKTSGGALAKNIQYF TGTGCCAGCAGTTCCTACAAGACTAGCGGGGGGGCCCTAGCCAAAAACATTCAGTACTTC
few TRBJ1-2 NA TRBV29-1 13 CSVERQHNYGYTF TGCAGCGTTGAAAGACAGCACAACTATGGCTACACCTTC
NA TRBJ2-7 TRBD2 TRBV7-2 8 CASRGGGF TGTGCCAGCAGGGGGGGGGGCTTC
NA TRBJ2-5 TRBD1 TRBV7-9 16 CASSLAWDRRQETQYF TGTGCCAGCAGCTTAGCGTGGGACAGGAGGCAAGAGACCCAGTACTTC
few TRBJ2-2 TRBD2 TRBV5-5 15 CASSSTSEITGELFF TGTGCCAGCAGCTCGACTAGCGAGATAACCGGGGAGCTGTTTTTT
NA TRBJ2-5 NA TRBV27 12 CASRGWGETQYF TGTGCCAGCAGGGGGTGGGGGGAGACCCAGTACTTC
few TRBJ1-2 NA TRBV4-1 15 CASSQDRRTAYGYTF TGCGCCAGCAGCCAAGATCGCCGTACGGCCTATGGCTACACCTTC